Given below is one T cell receptor (beta chain) in context. Its antigen is unknown. These data are taken from a study of T cell responses to AZD1222 COVID-19 vaccine. Turning to the study itself: Second-dose recipients at about 4 or about 12 weeks were treated as one pooled group. General observations from the study: CD4 TCRs linked to vaccination spanned spike, dominating at 160-218 and 743-854. Spike-specific TCR repertoires showed rising breadth and depth after two AZD1222 doses.

V shed 7 bases and J shed 10 bases, with 10 bases lying between them. The CDR3 contains 10 residues. Germline CDR1 reads MNHNY; CDR2 reads SVGAGI (reference sequence). Libraries were prepared by immunoSEQ multiplex PCR; TCRdb keeps only in-frame clonotypes and omits some of them. Here the sample spans more than 250,000 clones, 85% to 95% being singletons. The V gene is TRBV6-6, the J gene TRBJ1-1, with D maybe TRBD1 (5 bases). The origin of this receptor is an adult in good health. Sequenced material: peripheral blood, taken on day 0 of AZD1222 vaccination. The CDR3 DNA follows: TGTGCCAGCATTGAAGGGGTAGCTTTCTTT. Protein: CASIEGVAFF.